Listed here are 29 T cell receptor beta chains from one sample, sequenced in a study of shared clonotypes between healthy human individuals. Libraries were prepared by immunoSEQ multiplex PCR; TCRdb keeps only in-frame clonotypes and omits some of them. The table includes a few million clones, more than 85% detected once. The specimen sequenced was naive CD4+ T cells from PBMCs. The subset denotes: CD45RA+ positively selected. The receptors were sampled from a man between 18 and 35 years old in good health. Some clones in this sample may be carry-over from other donors' samples.

The genes are TRBV6-5 and TRBJ2-7; D may be TRBD1 or TRBD2 (5 bases each). From germline, CDR1 is MNHEY and CDR2 SVGAGI. Trimming cost V 8 bases and J 3 bases, with 11 bases left between them. CDR3 length: 12 residues. CDR3 region: CASWGRDYEQYF. The CDR3, as DNA: TGTGCCAGCTGGGGCCGGGACTACGAGCAGTACTTC.

The rearrangement links TRBV20-1 to TRBJ1-4, with D possibly matching TRBD1 (5 bases). Germline V lookup: CDR1 DFQATT, CDR2 SNEGSKA (reference sequence). The V and J ends lost 6 bases and 8 bases respectively, with 10 bases between them. There are 11 residues in the CDR3. Here the CDR3 reads CSAGAREKLFF. The CDR3 DNA sequence: TGCAGTGCAGGGGCCCGGGAAAAACTGTTTTTT.

The chain is built from TRBV7-9 and TRBJ1-1; 8 bases are shared with TRBD1. Losses at the gene ends were 4 bases for V and 1 base for J; bases not matched to a gene: 5. The CDR3 length is 15 residues. From germline, CDR1 is SEHNR and CDR2 FQNEAQ (reference sequence). CDR3 nucleotides: TGTGCCAGCAGCTATACCGGGACAGGGAACACTGAAGCTTTCTTT. Encoded protein: CASSYTGTGNTEAFF. Full variable domain (rest looked up from reference TRBV7-9 and TRBJ1-1): DTGVSQNPRHKITKRGQNVTFRCDPISEHNRLYWYRQTLGQGPEFLTYFQNEAQLEKSRLLSDRFSAERPKGSFSTLEIQRTEQGDSAMYLCASSYTGTGNTEAFFGQGTRLTVV.

This sequence joins TRBV6-1 and TRBJ2-7, with TRBD2 identical over 8 bases. V trimming: 2 bases; J trimming: 5 bases; junction bases outside the gene matches: 11. Germline CDR1 is MNHNS and CDR2 is SASEGT. CDR3 length equals 16 residues. CDR3 sequence (DNA): TGTGCCAGCAGTGAATGGCTGGTAGCGGGACAAAACGAGCAGTACTTC. This translates into CASSEWLVAGQNEQYF.

The chain links TRBV7-9 to TRBJ2-7; 7 nucleotides align to TRBD2. CDR1 and CDR2 from the germline V gene are SEHNR and FQNEAQ (reference sequence). The CDR3 consists of 16 residues. The ends lost 3 bases at V and 1 base at J; junction bases unmatched: 9. The CDR3: CASSLVGSSGSYEQYF. The CDR3 nucleotides read TGTGCCAGCAGCTTGGTCGGGTCTAGCGGATCCTACGAGCAGTACTTC.

This chain uses TRBV12-5 with TRBJ1-2, with D hard to call. There are 12 residues in the CDR3. The germline V gene has CDR1 LGHNT and CDR2 FRNRAP. Trimming shortened V by 6 bases and J by 3 bases, and 8 bases separated the two germline ends. CDR3 DNA: TGTGCTAGTGGAATCAATCACTATGGCTACACCTTC. Its protein product is CASGINHYGYTF.

This sequence joins TRBV5-1 and TRBJ1-2; D is unresolved. The CDR3 is 14 residues long. V shed 0 bases and J shed 2 bases, with 8 bases lying between them. Germline values: CDR1 SGHRS, CDR2 YFSETQ. Here the CDR3 reads CASSLEQPNYGYTF. The CDR3 DNA reads as TGCGCCAGCAGCTTGGAACAGCCAAACTATGGCTACACCTTC.

V and J are TRBV2 and TRBJ2-3; D is perhaps TRBD1 (6 bases). The V gene's germline CDR1 is SNHLY and CDR2 FYNNEI. This CDR3 has 19 amino acids. The V end was cut by 3 bases, the J end by 0 bases, with 22 bases between. CDR3 nucleotide sequence: TGTGCCAGCAGTGAGTGGCGGCAGGGGACCCGACCTAGCACAGATACGCAGTATTTT. It is translated as CASSEWRQGTRPSTDTQYF.

V and J are TRBV29-1 and TRBJ2-3; D is uncertain. The CDR3 covers 11 residues. V was clipped by 7 bases and J by 5 bases, with 10 bases between them. The germline CDR1 and CDR2 sequences are SQVTM and ANQGSEA. CDR3 in amino acids: CSAEGGDTQYF. The CDR3 nucleotides read TGCAGCGCAGAAGGTGGAGATACGCAGTATTTT.

The chain has TRBV18 and TRBJ2-5; the match to TRBD1 covers 8 bases. The CDR3 totals 15 residues. V was clipped by 6 bases and J by 5 bases; unmatched bases: 11. Germline V gene lookup returns CDR1 KGHSH and CDR2 LQKENI. CDR3 in amino acids: CASSRTGSSWETQYF. The CDR3 DNA sequence: TGTGCCAGCTCTCGGACAGGGTCCAGCTGGGAGACCCAGTACTTC.

This clone was counted only a few times. V gene TRBV7-9 combines with J gene TRBJ1-2; 8 nucleotides align to TRBD1. The CDR3 spans 13 residues. After removal of 5 bases from V and 8 bases from J, the junction contained 7 bases not matched to a gene. The germline gives CDR1 SEHNR, CDR2 FQNEAQ (reference sequence). Here the CDR3 reads CASSLRQGSGYTF. As DNA, the CDR3 is TGTGCCAGCAGCCTTCGACAGGGGAGCGGCTACACCTTC.

The chain joins TRBV28 to TRBJ2-7; 8 bases map to TRBD1. Germline CDR1 and CDR2: MDHEN and SYDVKM. This CDR3 spans 16 amino acids. J was trimmed by 1 base and V by 5 bases; bases with no gene match: 10. As DNA, the CDR3 is TGTGCCAGCAGTCAGACTTCAGGGGGCCGATCCTACGAGCAGTACTTC. The encoded protein is CASSQTSGGRSYEQYF.

The chain couples TRBV2 to TRBJ2-7; tentative D call: TRBD2 (7 bases). Germline CDR1 and CDR2: SNHLY and FYNNEI. V was pared by 10 bases and J by 7 bases, with 23 bases between. There are 14 residues in the CDR3. CDR3 nucleotides: TGTGCCACCTGTGGCGGGGGCGCTTTTAAGGAGCAGTACTTC. This gives the protein CATCGGGAFKEQYF.

This clone was seen once. The CDR3 loop reads CAISKERVFTGGNTIYF. In DNA form, the CDR3 reads TGTGCCATCAGTAAAGAAAGGGTTTTTACGGGTGGAAACACCATATATTTT. The chain joins TRBV10-3 to TRBJ1-3; no clear D. Germline-derived CDR1 and CDR2 are ENHRY and SYGVKD. V was clipped by 5 bases and J by 3 bases, with 20 bases between them. This CDR3 region has 17 residues.

The chain carries TRBV9 and TRBJ2-2; D call uncertain. This CDR3 is built from 16 residues. Germline-derived CDR1 and CDR2 are SGDLS and YYNGEE. Trimming shortened V by 4 bases and J by 0 bases, and 13 bases separated the two germline ends. Here the CDR3 reads CASSTRSASNTGELFF. The CDR3 DNA reads as TGTGCCAGCAGCACCCGAAGTGCTTCGAACACCGGGGAGCTGTTTTTT.

The chain couples TRBV5-4 to TRBJ2-7, with 8 bases fitting TRBD1. The CDR3 spans 13 residues. Trimming took 9 bases from V and 6 from J; bases not matched to a gene: 11. Germline CDR1 is SGHNT and CDR2 is YYREEE (reference sequence). DNA of the CDR3: TGTGCCACCTCAGCGGCAGGGGGCTCCGAGCAGTACTTC. This translates into CATSAAGGSEQYF.

In the case of this clone: At one end, the junction sequence differs from germline, possibly due to a read error. The CDR3 DNA reads TGTGCCTGCAGGAAAGAGCGGAGTTCCTACAATGAGCAGTTCTTC. Amino acids: CACRKERSSYNEQFF. The rearrangement joins TRBV6-5 to TRBJ2-1; TRBD2 is a possible D gene (5 bases). The CDR3 consists of 15 residues. The germline V gene encodes CDR1 MNHEY and CDR2 SVGAGI.

This rearrangement joins TRBV4-2 to TRBJ1-2, with 7 bases that match TRBD1. J lost 9 bases, V lost 0 bases, and 7 bases had no gene match. Germline V gene data show CDR1 as LGHNA and CDR2 as YNFKEQ. The CDR3 is 14 residues long. CDR3 bases: TGTGCCAGCAGCCAAGAGAACAGGGGCCGAAGCTACACCTTC. Amino acid sequence: CASSQENRGRSYTF.

V is TRBV28 and J is TRBJ1-2; a possible D gene is TRBD1 (5 bases). The CDR3 is made up of 12 amino acids. From germline, CDR1 is MDHEN and CDR2 SYDVKM. Trimming left V 5 bases short and J 8 bases short, with 12 bases between. The CDR3 spells CASSPPGIGYTF. The CDR3 region has the DNA TGTGCCAGCAGTCCCCCAGGGATCGGCTACACCTTC.

Comments on this clone: The same CDR3 is also encoded by other DNA sequences in this sample. J is TRBJ1-3 and V is TRBV5-1; D is ambiguous. This CDR3 has 14 amino acids. Trimming removed 0 bases at V and 3 bases at J, with 7 bases between. CDR1 SGHRS and CDR2 YFSETQ come from the germline V gene. The DNA of the CDR3 is TGCGCCAGCAGCTTGGGGCAGAATGGAAACACCATATATTTT. Translating it yields CASSLGQNGNTIYF.

In DNA form, the CDR3 reads TGTGCCAGCAGCCCAGGGGCTGGCAGGGCCGACACAGATACGCAGTATTTT. Protein sequence: CASSPGAGRADTDTQYF. The chain uses TRBV7-9 and TRBJ2-3, with D possibly matching TRBD1 (6 bases). Germline CDR1 reads SEHNR; CDR2 reads FQNEAQ (reference sequence). Trimming stripped 5 bases from V and 2 bases from J, with 20 bases between. The CDR3 runs 17 residues.

This clone has only one observation. The chain couples TRBV5-1 to TRBJ2-4; 7 bases are a match to TRBD1. The CDR3 consists of 16 residues. Germline-derived CDR1 and CDR2 are SGHRS and YFSETQ. V dropped 3 bases and J dropped 1; count of bases not matched to a gene: 7. Here the CDR3 DNA reads TGCGCCAGCAGCTCCGACAGGGCTGGGGCCAAAAACATTCAGTACTTC. Translated: CASSSDRAGAKNIQYF.

The chain is built from TRBV7-2 and TRBJ1-5; D gene uncertain. Trimming cost V 5 bases and J 6 bases, with 17 bases left between them. Germline lookup yields CDR1 SGHTA and CDR2 FQGNSA. The CDR3 is 15 amino acids. DNA for the CDR3: TGTGCCAGCAGCCCTTTCCCGGGATCCCCTCAGCCCCAGCATTTT. It codes for CASSPFPGSPQPQHF. The variable domain in full, with the rest retrieved from reference TRBV7-2 and TRBJ1-5, is GAGVSQSPSNKVTEKGKDVELRCDPISGHTALYWYRQSLGQGLEFLIYFQGNSAPDKSGLPSDRFSAERTGGSVSTLTIQRTQQEDSAVYLCASSPFPGSPQPQHFGDGTRLSIL.

J is TRBJ2-5 and V is TRBV6-6; TRBD2 aligns across 12 bases. In germline, CDR1 is MNHNY, CDR2 SVGAGI (reference sequence). The CDR3 spans 15 residues. Germline trimming cut 2 bases from V and 4 bases from J; bases unmatched to any gene: 2. CDR3 residues: CASSYLAGGPETQYF. For the CDR3, the DNA is TGTGCCAGCAGTTACCTAGCGGGAGGGCCAGAGACCCAGTACTTC.

In this sample, this clone turned up once. V usage is TRBV7-8 and J usage is TRBJ2-2; 8 bases map to TRBD2. The V gene's germline CDR1 is SGHVS and CDR2 FQNEAQ. The CDR3 totals 16 residues. The V gene end was trimmed by 4 bases and the J gene end by 9 bases; junction bases not matched to a gene: 13. The DNA of the CDR3 is TGTGCCAGCAGCTGGCGGCGGGAGGCCCCATTGTGGGAGCTGTTTTTT. Translating gives CASSWRREAPLWELFF.

This rearrangement joins TRBV6-1 to TRBJ2-7; 7 bases line up with TRBD2. The germline V gene has CDR1 MNHNS and CDR2 SASEGT. J lost 5 bases, V lost 5 bases, and 6 bases had no gene match. This CDR3 is 13 amino acids long. The CDR3 sequence is CASSKISGDEQYF. The CDR3 DNA is TGTGCCAGCAGTAAAATCAGCGGGGACGAGCAGTACTTC.

The chain couples TRBV5-5 to TRBJ2-7, with TRBD1 matching 8 bases. The CDR3 has 16 residues. V was clipped by 3 bases and J by 2 bases; unmatched bases: 10. CDR1 and CDR2 from the germline V gene are SGHKS and YYEKEE (reference sequence). The chain's CDR3 is CASSSWWDRITYEQYF. The DNA for the CDR3 is TGTGCCAGCAGCTCGTGGTGGGACAGGATAACCTACGAGCAGTACTTC.

The V gene is TRBV5-1, the J gene TRBJ2-5; D may be TRBD1 (6 bases). Trimming stripped 5 bases from V and 0 bases from J, with 20 bases between. This CDR3 has 17 residues. CDR1 and CDR2 (germline): SGHRS, YFSETQ. The DNA for the CDR3 is TGCGCCAGCAGGGCCAGGGGACGCACGCTTTACCAAGAGACCCAGTACTTC. Translated: CASRARGRTLYQETQYF.

Comment on this clone: Other DNA sequences in this specimen translate into the identical CDR3. The chain combines TRBV30 with TRBJ1-1; no clear D gene. This CDR3 has 13 residues. V was shortened by 3 bases and J by 0 bases, with 8 bases between the two germline ends. CDR1 and CDR2 from the germline V gene are GTSNPN and SVGIG (reference sequence). CDR3 sequence: CAWSPGLNTEAFF. Here the CDR3 DNA reads TGTGCCTGGAGCCCTGGATTGAACACTGAAGCTTTCTTT.